Listed here are 12 T cell receptor beta chains from one sample, sequenced in a study of beta chain features in type 1 diabetes. The investigators reverse transcribed all of the isolated RNA, so they sequenced expressed TCRB transcripts. Sequencing used immunoSEQ multiplex PCR; TCRdb keeps in-frame clones, though not all of them. Altogether 150,000 or so clones are present, approximately 9.2% being singletons, with the ten largest covering roughly 0.74%. Sequencing was performed on central memory CD4+ T cells from blood. These receptors all stem from a man between 18 and 29 years old in good health.

This clone was recorded a few times. V and J are TRBV2 and TRBJ1-5; D call uncertain. Germline lookup yields CDR1 SNHLY and CDR2 FYNNEI. The CDR3 loop spans 15 amino acids. V was trimmed by 4 bases and J by 6 bases, leaving 16 bases between them. The CDR3, as DNA: TGTGCCAGCAGTGCTTGGAGGACCGGAGGTCAGCCCCAGCATTTT. Translating gives CASSAWRTGGQPQHF.

This clone was observed a handful of times. The sample carries other DNA sequences with the same CDR3. V and J are TRBV7-9 and TRBJ1-6; unclear D gene. The CDR3 spans 19 residues. The germline gives CDR1 SEHNR, CDR2 FQNEAQ (reference sequence). V was clipped by 0 bases and J by 0 bases, with 15 bases between them. The CDR3 nucleotides read TGTGCCAGCAGCTTAGCGAGGGCAGCGTGGGACTCCTATAATTCACCCCTCCACTTT. It yields the protein CASSLARAAWDSYNSPLHF.

This clone was seen a handful of times. The sample carries other DNA sequences with the same CDR3. The chain is built from TRBV5-4 and TRBJ2-3; 7 bases agree with TRBD2. Germline V CDR1 and CDR2: SGHNT, YYREEE (reference sequence). The CDR3 covers 15 residues. V shed 1 base and J 3 bases; nucleotides not matched to a gene: 5. The DNA for the CDR3 is TGTGCCAGCAGCTTGAGGAGCGGGGTAACAGATACGCAGTATTTT. It specifies CASSLRSGVTDTQYF.

This clone has ten or more counts. The rearrangement uses TRBV27 and TRBJ2-3; the D gene is possibly TRBD1 (6 bases). Germline V gene sequence: CDR1 MNHEY, CDR2 SMNVEV (reference sequence). CDR3 length: 17 residues. V dropped 0 bases and J dropped 4 bases, with 17 bases sitting between them. The CDR3, as DNA: TGTGCCAGCAGTTTATCCACGACAGGCCGGATTTCAGATACGCAGTATTTT. Protein sequence: CASSLSTTGRISDTQYF.

This clone came up many times. J is TRBJ2-2 and V is TRBV29-1; 13 positions agree with TRBD2. After removal of 7 bases from V and 8 bases from J, the junction contained 7 bases not matched to a gene. CDR3 length: 14 residues. Germline CDR1 SQVTM, CDR2 ANQGSEA. CDR3 in amino acids: CSAGTSGAQGELFF. The CDR3 coding sequence is TGCAGCGCTGGGACTAGCGGGGCCCAAGGGGAGCTGTTTTTT.

In this sample, this clone turned up a few times. The rearrangement uses TRBV10-3 and TRBJ2-3; 10 bases agree with TRBD2. Per the germline V gene, CDR1 is ENHRY and CDR2 is SYGVKD. The CDR3 contains 17 residues. Trimming took 6 bases from V and 2 from J; bases not matched to a gene: 11. CDR3 nucleotides: TGTGCCATCAGGGGATTCGCGGGACTAGCGAACACAGATACGCAGTATTTT. This gives the protein CAIRGFAGLANTDTQYF.

This clone was recorded a few times. The gene calls are TRBV6-5 and TRBJ1-2, with a weak D call TRBD1 (6 bases). The CDR3 is 15 residues long. The germline gives CDR1 MNHEY, CDR2 SVGAGI. Trimming stripped 3 bases from V and 3 bases from J, with 14 bases between. Here the CDR3 DNA reads TGTGCCAGCAGTTATGGTAGCCGGACAGACTATGGCTACACCTTC. The encoded protein is CASSYGSRTDYGYTF.

The chain is built from TRBV19 and TRBJ2-3; TRBD2 aligns across 9 bases. V was pared by 4 bases and J by 5 bases, with 4 bases of the junction left unmatched. Germline-derived CDR1 and CDR2 are LNHDA and SQIVND (reference sequence). The CDR3 has 14 amino acids. This chain's CDR3 is CASSSGGAIDTQYF. CDR3 bases: TGTGCCAGTAGTAGCGGGGGGGCCATAGATACGCAGTATTTT.

The rearrangement links TRBV7-3 to TRBJ2-7; 9 positions agree with TRBD1. From germline, CDR1 is SGHTA and CDR2 FQGTGA. The length of the CDR3 is 13 residues. V was pared by 6 bases and J by 3 bases, with 3 bases of the junction left unmatched. This CDR3 reads CASSWTGVYEQYF. CDR3 sequence (DNA): TGTGCCAGCAGTTGGACAGGGGTCTACGAGCAGTACTTC. The whole variable domain, remainder taken from reference TRBV7-3 and TRBJ2-7, is GAGVSQTPSNKVTEKGKYVELRCDPISGHTALYWYRQSLGQGPEFLIYFQGTGAADDSGLPNDRFFAVRPEGSVSTLKIQRTERGDSAVYLCASSWTGVYEQYFGPGTRLTVT.

This clone was seen many times. V and J are TRBV9 and TRBJ1-4, with a possible D match to TRBD1 (5 bases). Germline CDR1 and CDR2: SGDLS and YYNGEE. The CDR3 length is 14 residues. The V and J ends lost 2 bases and 4 bases respectively, with 9 bases between them. CDR3 coding DNA: TGTGCCAGCAGCGTCCAGGGATTTAATGAAAAACTGTTTTTT. Its protein is CASSVQGFNEKLFF.

This clone turned up a few times. CDR3 protein: CASSPQGDQPQHF. The CDR3 coding sequence is TGTGCCAGCAGTCCCCAGGGGGATCAGCCCCAGCATTTT. The gene calls are TRBV27 and TRBJ1-5; 7 bases line up with TRBD1. V lost 5 bases, J lost 5 bases, and 3 bases stayed unmatched. The germline V gene encodes CDR1 MNHEY and CDR2 SMNVEV (reference sequence). The CDR3 extends over 13 amino acids.

Of note for this clone: With a much larger clone just one base away, this may be a read error. The chain employs TRBV7-9 and TRBJ2-5, with 7 bases identical to TRBD1. Germline V CDR1 and CDR2: SEHNR, FQNEAQ (reference sequence). CDR3 length: 15 amino acids. The V and J ends lost 5 bases and 3 bases, in that order; junction bases with no gene match: 9. In nucleotides, the CDR3 is TGTGCCAGCAGCCAAGAGAGAGGGGGCGAAGAGACCCAGTACTTC. It translates to CASSQERGGEETQYF.